The next 20 T cell receptor beta chains were all read from a single sample in a study of graft-versus-host responses after intestinal transplantation. The protocol was immunoSEQ multiplex PCR, while the TCRdb copy is restricted to in-frame clones and leaves out a portion. In the table there are approximately 3,500 clones, roughly 72% of which are singletons. Once graft tissue had been processed, intraepithelial and lamina propria lymphocytes were released. Sequences were derived from ileum tissue, sampled 5 and 7 days after intestinal transplantation. Source of these receptors: a human patient who received an intestinal transplant, so some T cells may come from the graft donor.

This rearrangement joins TRBV5-1 to TRBJ2-1; TRBD2 matches at 12 bases. Trimming cost V 3 bases and J 2 bases; bases outside gene matches: 0. This CDR3 has 15 amino acids. Germline loops: CDR1 SGHRS, CDR2 YFSETQ. The CDR3 is CASSWTSGAYNEQFF. The CDR3 DNA reads as TGCGCCAGCAGCTGGACTAGCGGGGCCTACAATGAGCAGTTCTTC.

With respect to this clone: Within the sample, other DNA sequences also encode this same CDR3. The chain joins TRBV9 to TRBJ2-5, with 11 bases that match TRBD2. The germline gives CDR1 SGDLS, CDR2 YYNGEE. J gave up 4 bases and V 1 base, and 0 bases lay outside the gene matches. CDR3 length: 14 amino acids. The CDR3 DNA sequence: TGTGCCAGCAGCGTACTAGCGGGGGGAGAGACCCAGTACTTC. This translates into CASSVLAGGETQYF.

The sample holds a few counts of this clone. The V call is TRBV25-1, the J call TRBJ1-2; 12 bases line up with TRBD1. There are 15 residues in the CDR3. Trimming took 3 bases from V and 7 from J; bases not matched to a gene: 6. The germline gives CDR1 MGHDK, CDR2 SYGVNS. CDR3 DNA sequence: TGTGCCAGCAGTGATCCCCGGGACAGGGGGCTTGGCTACACCTTC. Amino acids: CASSDPRDRGLGYTF.

A few counts support this clone. The chain carries TRBV18 and TRBJ2-1; D ambiguous. The V end was cut by 1 base, the J end by 0 bases, with 4 bases between. This CDR3 region has 14 residues. In germline, CDR1 is KGHSH, CDR2 LQKENI. The CDR3 sequence: CASSPQGSYNEQFF. The CDR3 coding sequence is TGTGCCAGCTCACCACAGGGCTCCTACAATGAGCAGTTCTTC.

V is TRBV6-1 and J is TRBJ2-7, with 13 positions matching TRBD2. Germline trimming cut 6 bases from V and 6 bases from J; bases unmatched to any gene: 5. The germline gives CDR1 MNHNS, CDR2 SASEGT. This CDR3 has 14 residues. The CDR3: CASRRLAGGGEQYF. The CDR3 DNA is TGTGCCAGCAGGAGACTAGCGGGAGGCGGCGAGCAGTACTTC.

The chain has TRBV9 and TRBJ1-2; D possibly corresponds to TRBD1 (5 bases). The V gene lost 0 bases and the J gene lost 6 bases, with 15 bases spanning the gap. CDR3 size: 15 residues. The V gene's germline CDR1 is SGDLS and CDR2 YYNGEE. The CDR3 DNA is TGTGCCAGCAGCGTAGGGGCAGGGACGGTCGATGGCTACACCTTC. Translation: CASSVGAGTVDGYTF.

The genes are TRBV23-1 and TRBJ2-5, with TRBD2 matching 7 bases. Being an ORF, TRBV23-1 has a function that is uncertain. The CDR3 is 15 residues long. The ends lost 4 bases at V and 2 bases at J; junction bases unmatched: 7. Here the CDR3 DNA reads TGCGCCAGCAGTCCCCAGGGAGGGAGGCAAGAGACCCAGTACTTC. Its translation is CASSPQGGRQETQYF.

The chain uses TRBV25-1 and TRBJ2-2; D is perhaps TRBD1 (6 bases). Trimming pared 1 base from V and 1 base from J, leaving 7 bases between. Per the germline V gene, CDR1 is MGHDK and CDR2 is SYGVNS. The CDR3 spans 15 residues. The CDR3 sequence is CASSESRGNTGELFF. The CDR3 DNA sequence: TGTGCCAGCAGTGAATCCAGGGGGAACACCGGGGAGCTGTTTTTT.

J is TRBJ1-6 and V is TRBV6-5; no reliable D call. The CDR3 runs 12 residues. Trimming pared 5 bases from V and 7 bases from J, leaving 6 bases between. CDR1 is MNHEY, CDR2 SVGAGI, per germline. CDR3 residues: CASSLQNSPLHF. The DNA of the CDR3 is TGTGCCAGCAGTCTGCAGAATTCACCCCTCCACTTT.

This chain joins TRBV23-1 and TRBJ1-4; D is ambiguous. TRBV23-1 is an open reading frame whose function is uncertain. The V end lost 8 bases, the J end lost 0 bases, and 13 bases lay between the germline ends. The CDR3 runs 15 residues. The CDR3 loop is CASRIWVTTNEKLFF. CDR3 coding DNA: TGCGCCAGCCGAATCTGGGTTACAACTAATGAAAAACTGTTTTTT.

V gene TRBV28 combines with J gene TRBJ2-3; 8 bases agree with TRBD2. CDR1 is MDHEN and CDR2 is SYDVKM in the germline V gene. V shed 3 bases and J 0 bases; nucleotides not matched to a gene: 2. The CDR3 has 15 amino acids. The chain's CDR3 is CASSLPGGSTDTQYF. CDR3 DNA sequence: TGTGCCAGCAGTTTGCCGGGAGGGAGCACAGATACGCAGTATTTT.

The chain links TRBV5-1 to TRBJ2-1; TRBD2 matches at 11 bases. The CDR3 runs to 14 residues. Germline V lookup: CDR1 SGHRS, CDR2 YFSETQ. Losses at the gene ends were 1 base for V and 6 bases for J; bases not matched to a gene: 0. This CDR3 reads CASSLTSGSNEQFF. CDR3 sequence (DNA): TGCGCCAGCAGCTTGACTAGCGGGAGCAATGAGCAGTTCTTC.

The rearrangement links TRBV19 to TRBJ1-6; D not certain. The CDR3 is 11 amino acids. V was shortened by 8 bases and J by 8 bases, with 7 bases between the two germline ends. CDR1 is LNHDA and CDR2 is SQIVND in the germline V gene (reference sequence). This CDR3 reads CASGADSPLHF. CDR3 sequence (DNA): TGTGCCAGTGGTGCGGATTCACCCCTCCACTTT.

The V gene is TRBV27, the J gene TRBJ1-5; D not resolved. Per germline, CDR1 MNHEY and CDR2 SMNVEV (reference sequence). The CDR3 is made up of 12 amino acids. The germline V and J ends were trimmed by 7 bases and 2 bases, with 6 bases remaining between them. The CDR3 loop is CASTSGNQPQHF. DNA for the CDR3: TGTGCCAGCACCAGCGGCAATCAGCCCCAGCATTTT.

The chain combines TRBV5-8 with TRBJ1-5, with no clear D. Trimming pared 4 bases from V and 5 bases from J, leaving 16 bases between. The length of the CDR3 is 15 residues. Germline CDR1 is SGHTS and CDR2 is YDEGEE. The CDR3: CASSPYMGSDQPQHF. Here the CDR3 DNA reads TGTGCCAGCAGCCCCTATATGGGGTCCGATCAGCCCCAGCATTTT.

The genes are TRBV7-2 and TRBJ2-7, with TRBD2 matching over 7 bases. CDR1 SGHTA and CDR2 FQGNSA come from the germline V gene. V lost 4 bases and J lost 3; bases outside the gene matches: 9. This CDR3 has 15 residues. In nucleotides, the CDR3 is TGTGCCAGCAGCTCCCAGACTAGCCGCTACTACGAGCAGTACTTC. Protein sequence: CASSSQTSRYYEQYF.

V and J are TRBV5-4 and TRBJ2-5, with 7 bases lining up with TRBD1. CDR1 and CDR2 from the germline V gene are SGHNT and YYREEE (reference sequence). The CDR3 sequence is 14 residues long. Trimming cost V 0 bases and J 2 bases; bases outside gene matches: 1. This chain's CDR3 is CASSLAGQQETQYF. Here the CDR3 DNA reads TGTGCCAGCAGCTTGGCGGGACAGCAAGAGACCCAGTACTTC.

This rearrangement joins TRBV5-4 to TRBJ1-2; D uncertain. CDR3 size: 12 residues. In germline, CDR1 is SGHNT, CDR2 YYREEE (reference sequence). The V and J ends lost 3 bases and 8 bases respectively, with 11 bases between them. CDR3 nucleotides: TGTGCCAGCAGCTCTCCAGGTGGCGGCTACACCTTC. It encodes CASSSPGGGYTF.

V and J are TRBV10-2 and TRBJ2-1; 10 bases agree with TRBD2. The CDR3 is made up of 15 amino acids. Germline V gives CDR1 WSHSY, CDR2 SAAADI. Germline trimming cut 6 bases from V and 3 bases from J; bases unmatched to any gene: 5. CDR3 nucleotides: TGCGCCAGCAGGGAACTAGCGGGGTTCTACAATGAGCAGTTCTTC. It specifies CASRELAGFYNEQFF.

V usage is TRBV5-1 and J usage is TRBJ2-7; TRBD2 matches at 12 bases. There are 14 residues in the CDR3. From germline, CDR1 is SGHRS and CDR2 YFSETQ. V was clipped by 0 bases and J by 6 bases; unmatched bases: 1. As DNA, the CDR3 is TGCGCCAGCAGCTTGGCTAGCGGGAGGGCCGAGCAGTACTTC. Its translation is CASSLASGRAEQYF.